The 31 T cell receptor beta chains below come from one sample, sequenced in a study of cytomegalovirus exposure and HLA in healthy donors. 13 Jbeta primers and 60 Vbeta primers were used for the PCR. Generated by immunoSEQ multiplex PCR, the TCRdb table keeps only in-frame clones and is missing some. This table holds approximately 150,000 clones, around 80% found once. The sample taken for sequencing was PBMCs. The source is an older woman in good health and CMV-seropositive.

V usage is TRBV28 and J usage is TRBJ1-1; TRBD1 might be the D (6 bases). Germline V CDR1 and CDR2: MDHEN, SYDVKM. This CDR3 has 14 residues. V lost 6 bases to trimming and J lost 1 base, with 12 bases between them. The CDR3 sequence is CASSWTVQNTEAFF. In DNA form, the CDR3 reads TGTGCCAGCAGCTGGACAGTTCAGAACACTGAAGCTTTCTTT. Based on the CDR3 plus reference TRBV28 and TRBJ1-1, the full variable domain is DVKVTQSSRYLVKRTGEKVFLECVQDMDHENMFWYRQDPGLGLRLIYFSYDVKMKEKGDIPEGYSVSREKKERFSLILESASTNQTSMYLCASSWTVQNTEAFFGQGTRLTVV.

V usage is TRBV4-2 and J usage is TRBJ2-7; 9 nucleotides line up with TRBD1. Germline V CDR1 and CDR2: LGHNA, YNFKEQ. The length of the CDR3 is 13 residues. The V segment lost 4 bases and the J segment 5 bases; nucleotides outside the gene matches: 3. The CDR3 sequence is CASSPDRGNEQYF. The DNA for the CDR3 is TGTGCCAGCAGCCCCGACAGGGGGAACGAGCAGTACTTC.

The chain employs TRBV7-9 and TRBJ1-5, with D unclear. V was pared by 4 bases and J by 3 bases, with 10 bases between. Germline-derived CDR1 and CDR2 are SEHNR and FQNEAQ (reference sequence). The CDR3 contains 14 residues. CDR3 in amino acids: CASSSEEHNQPQHF. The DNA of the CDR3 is TGTGCCAGCAGCTCGGAGGAACACAATCAGCCCCAGCATTTT.

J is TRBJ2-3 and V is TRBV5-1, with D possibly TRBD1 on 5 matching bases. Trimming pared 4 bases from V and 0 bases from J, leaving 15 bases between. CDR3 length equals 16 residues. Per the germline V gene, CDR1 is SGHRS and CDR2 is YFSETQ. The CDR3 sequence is CASSQWGRQSTDTQYF. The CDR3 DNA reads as TGCGCCAGCAGCCAGTGGGGCAGACAAAGCACAGATACGCAGTATTTT.

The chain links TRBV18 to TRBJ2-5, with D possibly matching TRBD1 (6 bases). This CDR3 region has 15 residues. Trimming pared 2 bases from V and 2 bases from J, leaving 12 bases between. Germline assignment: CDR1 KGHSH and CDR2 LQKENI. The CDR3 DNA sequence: TGTGCCAGCTCACCATATAGGGGGACACAAGAGACCCAGTACTTC. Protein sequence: CASSPYRGTQETQYF.

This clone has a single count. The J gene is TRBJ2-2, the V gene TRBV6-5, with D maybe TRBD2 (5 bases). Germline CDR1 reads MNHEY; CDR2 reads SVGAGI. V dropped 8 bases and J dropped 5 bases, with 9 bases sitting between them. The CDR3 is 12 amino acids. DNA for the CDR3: TGTGCCAGCGCCACGGGGACCGGGGAGCTGTTTTTT. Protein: CASATGTGELFF.

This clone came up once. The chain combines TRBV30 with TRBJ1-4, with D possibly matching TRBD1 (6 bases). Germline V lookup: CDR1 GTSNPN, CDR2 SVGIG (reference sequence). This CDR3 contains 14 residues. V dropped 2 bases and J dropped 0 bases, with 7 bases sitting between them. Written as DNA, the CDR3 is TGTGCCTGGAGTACAGGGTCAACTAATGAAAAACTGTTTTTT. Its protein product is CAWSTGSTNEKLFF.

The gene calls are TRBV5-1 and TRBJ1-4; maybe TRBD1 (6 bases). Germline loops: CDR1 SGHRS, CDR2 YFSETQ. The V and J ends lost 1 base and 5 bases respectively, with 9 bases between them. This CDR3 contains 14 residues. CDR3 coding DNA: TGCGCCAGCAGCTTGTCCCAGGGGAATGAAAAACTGTTTTTT. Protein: CASSLSQGNEKLFF. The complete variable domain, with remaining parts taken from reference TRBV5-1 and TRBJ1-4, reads KAGVTQTPRYLIKTRGQQVTLSCSPISGHRSVSWYQQTPGQGLQFLFEYFSETQRNKGNFPGRFSGRQFSNSRSEMNVSTLELGDSALYLCASSLSQGNEKLFFGSGTQLSVL.

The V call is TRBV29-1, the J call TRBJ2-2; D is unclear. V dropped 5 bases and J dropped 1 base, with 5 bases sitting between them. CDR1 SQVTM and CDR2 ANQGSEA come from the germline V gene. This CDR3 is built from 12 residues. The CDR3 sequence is CSVIQNTGELFF. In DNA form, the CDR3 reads TGCAGCGTTATTCAGAACACCGGGGAGCTGTTTTTT.

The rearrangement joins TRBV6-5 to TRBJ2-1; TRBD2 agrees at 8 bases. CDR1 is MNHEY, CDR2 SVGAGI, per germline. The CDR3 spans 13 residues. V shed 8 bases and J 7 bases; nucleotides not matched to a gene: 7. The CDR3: CASAGRGWNEQFF. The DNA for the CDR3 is TGTGCCAGCGCCGGGAGGGGCTGGAATGAGCAGTTCTTC.

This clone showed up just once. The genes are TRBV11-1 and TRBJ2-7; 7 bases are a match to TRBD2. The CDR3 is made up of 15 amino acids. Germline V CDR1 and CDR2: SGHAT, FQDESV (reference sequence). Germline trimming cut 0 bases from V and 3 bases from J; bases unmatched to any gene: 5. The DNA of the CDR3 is TGTGCCAGCAGCTTAGCCCTAGCGGCAATCTACGAGCAGTACTTC. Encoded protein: CASSLALAAIYEQYF.

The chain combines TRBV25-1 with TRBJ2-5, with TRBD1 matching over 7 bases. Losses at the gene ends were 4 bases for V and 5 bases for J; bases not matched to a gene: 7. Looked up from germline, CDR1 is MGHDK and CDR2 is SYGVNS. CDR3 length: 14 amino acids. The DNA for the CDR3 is TGTGCCAGCAGTGCCTACAGGGGCGGGGAGACCCAGTACTTC. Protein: CASSAYRGGETQYF.

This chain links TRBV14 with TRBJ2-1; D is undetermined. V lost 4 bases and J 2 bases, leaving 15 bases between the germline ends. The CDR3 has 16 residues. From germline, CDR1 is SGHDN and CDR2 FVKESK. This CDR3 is CASSPSAAFTYNEQFF. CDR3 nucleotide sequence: TGTGCCAGCAGCCCCTCGGCGGCCTTCACCTACAATGAGCAGTTCTTC.

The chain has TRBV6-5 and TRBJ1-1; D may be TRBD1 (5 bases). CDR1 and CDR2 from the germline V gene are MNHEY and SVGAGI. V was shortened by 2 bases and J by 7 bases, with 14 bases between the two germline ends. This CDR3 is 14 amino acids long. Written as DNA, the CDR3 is TGTGCCAGCAGTTACGGGGCGCTGGCTGGTGAAGCTTTCTTT. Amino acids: CASSYGALAGEAFF.

The chain's CDR3 is CASSPRVQGANTEAFF. The CDR3 nucleotides are TGTGCCAGCTCACCACGGGTACAGGGCGCGAACACTGAAGCTTTCTTT. V and J are TRBV18 and TRBJ1-1, with a tentative D call TRBD1 (6 bases). This CDR3 spans 16 amino acids. Germline V lookup: CDR1 KGHSH, CDR2 LQKENI. Trimming took 1 base from V and 1 from J, leaving 13 bases between them.

CDR3 bases: TGTGCCAGCAGCCAAGTGGGGGAGGGGGAAGATACGCAGTATTTT. This codes for CASSQVGEGEDTQYF. The V gene is TRBV4-2, the J gene TRBJ2-3; TRBD2 might be the D (7 bases). The germline V gene encodes CDR1 LGHNA and CDR2 YNFKEQ. V lost 1 base and J 5 bases, leaving 13 bases between the germline ends. The CDR3 is made up of 15 amino acids.

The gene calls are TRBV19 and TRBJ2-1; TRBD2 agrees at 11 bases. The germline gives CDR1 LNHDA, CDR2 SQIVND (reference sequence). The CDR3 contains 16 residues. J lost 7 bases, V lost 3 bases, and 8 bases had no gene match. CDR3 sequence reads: CASSITGTSGLNEQFF. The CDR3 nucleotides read TGTGCCAGTAGTATTACCGGGACTAGCGGACTAAATGAGCAGTTCTTC. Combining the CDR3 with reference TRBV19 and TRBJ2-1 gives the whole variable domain DGGITQSPKYLFRKEGQNVTLSCEQNLNHDAMYWYRQDPGQGLRLIYYSQIVNDFQKGDIAEGYSVSREKKESFPLTVTSAQKNPTAFYLCASSITGTSGLNEQFFGPGTRLTVL.

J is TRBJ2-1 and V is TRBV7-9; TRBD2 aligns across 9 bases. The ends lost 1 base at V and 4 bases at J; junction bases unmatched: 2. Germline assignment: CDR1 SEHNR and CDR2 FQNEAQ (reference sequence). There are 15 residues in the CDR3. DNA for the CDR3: TGTGCCAGCAGCTTAGTGGCGGGAGGGTACAATGAGCAGTTCTTC. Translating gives CASSLVAGGYNEQFF.

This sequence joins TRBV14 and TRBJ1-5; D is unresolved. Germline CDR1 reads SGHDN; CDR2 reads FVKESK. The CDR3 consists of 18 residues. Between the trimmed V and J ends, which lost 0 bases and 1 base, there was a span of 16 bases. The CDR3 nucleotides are TGTGCCAGCAGCCAAGATGGGTCAGGCGTAAAGAGCAATCAGCCCCAGCATTTT. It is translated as CASSQDGSGVKSNQPQHF.

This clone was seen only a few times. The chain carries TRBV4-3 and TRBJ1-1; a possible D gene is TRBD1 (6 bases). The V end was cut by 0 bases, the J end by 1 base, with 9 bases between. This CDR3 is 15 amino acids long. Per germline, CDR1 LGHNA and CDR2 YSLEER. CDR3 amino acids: CASSQEGHPNTEAFF. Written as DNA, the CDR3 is TGCGCCAGCAGCCAAGAGGGACACCCGAACACTGAAGCTTTCTTT.

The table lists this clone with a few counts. The CDR3 DNA reads TGTGCCAGCAGCCCAGCGGCGGGGGACGAGCAGTACTTC. Encoded protein: CASSPAAGDEQYF. This sequence joins TRBV7-2 and TRBJ2-7, with 7 bases matching TRBD2. Germline assignment: CDR1 SGHTA and CDR2 FQGNSA. J lost 5 bases, V lost 5 bases, and 6 bases had no gene match. The CDR3 length is 13 residues.

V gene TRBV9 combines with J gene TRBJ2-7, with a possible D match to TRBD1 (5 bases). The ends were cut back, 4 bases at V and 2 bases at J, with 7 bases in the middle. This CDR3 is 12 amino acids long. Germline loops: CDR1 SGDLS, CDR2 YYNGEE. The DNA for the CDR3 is TGTGCCAGCAGCCCAGGGACCTACGAGCAGTACTTC. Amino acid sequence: CASSPGTYEQYF.

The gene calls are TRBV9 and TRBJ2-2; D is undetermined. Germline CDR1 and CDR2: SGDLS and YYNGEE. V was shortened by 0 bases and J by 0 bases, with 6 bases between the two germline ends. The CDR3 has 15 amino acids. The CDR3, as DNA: TGTGCCAGCAGCGTAGCCCAATCGAACACCGGGGAGCTGTTTTTT. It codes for CASSVAQSNTGELFF.

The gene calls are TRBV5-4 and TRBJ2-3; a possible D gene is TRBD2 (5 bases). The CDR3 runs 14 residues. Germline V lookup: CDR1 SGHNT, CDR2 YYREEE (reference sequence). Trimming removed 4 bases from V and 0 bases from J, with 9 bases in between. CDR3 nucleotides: TGTGCCAGCAGCACACGGACTAGCACAGATACGCAGTATTTT. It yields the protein CASSTRTSTDTQYF.

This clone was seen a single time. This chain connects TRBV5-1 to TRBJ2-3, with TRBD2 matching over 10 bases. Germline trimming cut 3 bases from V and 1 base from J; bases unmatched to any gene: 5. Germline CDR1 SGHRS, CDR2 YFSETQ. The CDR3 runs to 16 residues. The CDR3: CASSWAGTSGTDTQYF. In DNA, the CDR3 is TGCGCCAGCAGCTGGGCCGGGACTAGCGGCACAGATACGCAGTATTTT.

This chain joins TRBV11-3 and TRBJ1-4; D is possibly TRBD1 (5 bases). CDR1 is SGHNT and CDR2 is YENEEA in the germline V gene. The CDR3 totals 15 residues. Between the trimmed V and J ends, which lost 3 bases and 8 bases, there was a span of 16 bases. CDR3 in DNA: TGTGCCAGCAGCTTCGGTCAGGGAAGAGGCGAAAAACTGTTTTTT. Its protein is CASSFGQGRGEKLFF. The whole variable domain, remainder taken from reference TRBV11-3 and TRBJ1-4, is EAGVVQSPRYKIIEKKQPVAFWCNPISGHNTLYWYLQNLGQGPELLIRYENEEAVDDSQLPKDRFSAERLKGVDSTLKIQPAELGDSAVYLCASSFGQGRGEKLFFGSGTQLSVL.

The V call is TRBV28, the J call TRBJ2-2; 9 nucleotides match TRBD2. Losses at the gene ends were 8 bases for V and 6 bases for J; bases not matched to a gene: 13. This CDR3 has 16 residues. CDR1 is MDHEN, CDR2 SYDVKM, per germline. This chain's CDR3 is CASSSAGGGGPGELFF. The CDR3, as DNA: TGTGCCAGCTCCTCCGCGGGAGGGGGGGGTCCCGGGGAGCTGTTTTTT.

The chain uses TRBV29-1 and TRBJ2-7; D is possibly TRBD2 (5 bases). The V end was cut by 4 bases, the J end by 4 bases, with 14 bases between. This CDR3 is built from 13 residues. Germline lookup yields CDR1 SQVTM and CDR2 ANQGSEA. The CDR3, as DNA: TGCAGCGTTGTACCGAGGGAATCGTACGAGCAGTACTTC. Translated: CSVVPRESYEQYF.

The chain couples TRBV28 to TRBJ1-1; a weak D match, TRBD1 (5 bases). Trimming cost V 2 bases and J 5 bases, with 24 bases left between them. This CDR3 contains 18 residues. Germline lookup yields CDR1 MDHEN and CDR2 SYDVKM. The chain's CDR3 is CASSLVLNSGFPRTEAFF. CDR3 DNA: TGTGCCAGCAGTTTAGTACTCAATTCAGGGTTTCCGAGGACTGAAGCTTTCTTT.

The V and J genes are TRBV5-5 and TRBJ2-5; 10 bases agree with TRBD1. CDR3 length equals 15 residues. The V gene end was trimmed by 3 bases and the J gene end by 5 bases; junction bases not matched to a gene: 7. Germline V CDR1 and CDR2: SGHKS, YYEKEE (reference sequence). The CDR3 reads CASSSGTGAGETQYF. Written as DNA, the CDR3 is TGTGCCAGCAGCTCCGGGACAGGGGCCGGGGAGACCCAGTACTTC. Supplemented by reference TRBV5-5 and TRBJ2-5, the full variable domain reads DAGVTQSPTHLIKTRGQQVTLRCSPISGHKSVSWYQQVLGQGPQFIFQYYEKEERGRGNFPDRFSARQFPNYSSELNVNALLLGDSALYLCASSSGTGAGETQYFGPGTRLLVL.

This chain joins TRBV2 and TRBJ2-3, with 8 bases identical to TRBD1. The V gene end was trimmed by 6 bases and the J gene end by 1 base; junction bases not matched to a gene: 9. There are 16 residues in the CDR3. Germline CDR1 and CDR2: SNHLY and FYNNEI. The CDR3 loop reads CASSLSRGLGTDTQYF. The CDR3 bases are TGTGCCAGCAGCCTCAGCAGGGGGCTAGGCACAGATACGCAGTATTTT.